This TCR beta chain stems from a study of blood T cell repertoires in COVID-19. Generated by immunoSEQ multiplex PCR, the TCRdb table keeps only in-frame clones and is missing some. Of over 80,000 clones detected, about 87% appear once; the ten largest clones hold 20%. The CDR3 consists of 14 residues. The germline V gene has CDR1 LNHDA and CDR2 SQIVND (reference sequence). J gave up 5 bases and V 7 bases, and 10 bases lay outside the gene matches. Sample: peripheral blood. The origin of this receptor is a human donor in a cohort sampled during active COVID-19. This chain connects TRBV19 to TRBJ2-7; TRBD2 aligns across 8 bases. In nucleotides, the CDR3 is TGTGCCAGTAATCCGGCGCGGGGGGTCAACGAGCAGTACTTC. It encodes CASNPARGVNEQYF.